The rows below give T cell receptor beta chains drawn from one sample of a study of blood T cell repertoires in COVID-19. Sequenced by immunoSEQ multiplex PCR; TCRdb stores in-frame clones only, minus some. The repertoire includes 100,000 to 120,000 clones, around four fifths of them detected once, and about 15% sits in the top ten. Specimen: peripheral blood. These receptors all stem from an older woman with acute or convalescent COVID-19. Each CDR3 is given without its conserved first and last residue. D genes are given only for firm matches.

TRBV12-5 TRBD1 ASGLATTGGPYEQY
TRBV9 . ASTMDSSYYGYT
TRBV6-2/TRBV6-3 . ASSNPFPGLDTDTQY
TRBV9 . ASSAYTNRRLNTGELF
TRBV4-3 . ASSPEQGPSLNTEAF
TRBV27 TRBD1 ASSFTGVETQY
TRBV24-1 . ATSDAGGRFGELF
TRBV6-2/TRBV6-3 TRBD2 ASSFNSEAGASTDTQY
TRBV21-1 . ASSKPMEGRGWQPQH
TRBV12-3/TRBV12-4 TRBD1 ASSRDRQTEAF